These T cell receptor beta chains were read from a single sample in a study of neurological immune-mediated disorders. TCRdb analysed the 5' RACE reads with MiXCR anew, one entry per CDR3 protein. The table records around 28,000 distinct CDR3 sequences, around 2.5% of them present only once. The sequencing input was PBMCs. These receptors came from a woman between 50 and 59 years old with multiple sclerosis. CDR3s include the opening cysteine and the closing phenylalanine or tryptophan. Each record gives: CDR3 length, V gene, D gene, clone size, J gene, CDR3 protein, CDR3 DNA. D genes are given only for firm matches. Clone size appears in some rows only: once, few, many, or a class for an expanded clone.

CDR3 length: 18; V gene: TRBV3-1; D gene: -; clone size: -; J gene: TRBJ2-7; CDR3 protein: CASSQVFLRAGESHEQYF; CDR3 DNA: TGTGCCAGCAGCCAAGTATTTTTGAGGGCAGGGGAATCCCACGAGCAGTACTTC
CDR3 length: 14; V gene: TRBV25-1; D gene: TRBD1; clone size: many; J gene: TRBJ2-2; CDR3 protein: CASRPTGATGELFF; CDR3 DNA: TGTGCCAGCAGACCCACAGGGGCGACCGGGGAGCTGTTTTTT
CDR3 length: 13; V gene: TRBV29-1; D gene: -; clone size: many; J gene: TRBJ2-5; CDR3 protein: CSVLIMGPETQYF; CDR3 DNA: TGCAGCGTCCTCATTATGGGACCGGAGACCCAGTACTTC
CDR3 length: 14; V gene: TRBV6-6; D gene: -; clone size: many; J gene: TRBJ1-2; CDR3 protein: CASSTDVGGHGYTF; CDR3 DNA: TGTGCCAGCAGTACCGATGTAGGGGGGCATGGCTACACCTTC
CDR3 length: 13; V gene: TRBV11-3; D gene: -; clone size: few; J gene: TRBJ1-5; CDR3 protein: CASSFYTGQPQNF; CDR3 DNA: TGTGCCAGCAGCTTCTACACAGGGCAGCCCCAGAATTTT
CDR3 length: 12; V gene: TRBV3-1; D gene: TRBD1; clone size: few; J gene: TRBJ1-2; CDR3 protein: CASSRTGYGYTF; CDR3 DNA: TGTGCCAGCAGTCGGACAGGCTATGGCTACACCTTC
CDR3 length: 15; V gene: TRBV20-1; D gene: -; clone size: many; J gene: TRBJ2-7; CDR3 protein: CSATPTGNPPYEQYF; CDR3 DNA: TGCAGTGCTACTCCGACAGGAAACCCACCCTACGAGCAGTACTTC
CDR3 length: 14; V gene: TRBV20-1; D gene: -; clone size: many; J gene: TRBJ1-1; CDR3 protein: CSASEFSEGPEAFF; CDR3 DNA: TGCAGTGCTAGTGAGTTTTCGGAAGGGCCTGAAGCTTTCTTT
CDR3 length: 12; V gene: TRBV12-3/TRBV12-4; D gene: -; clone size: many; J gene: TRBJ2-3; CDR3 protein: CASSLLRDTQYF; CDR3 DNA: TGTGCCAGCAGTTTACTCCGGGATACGCAGTATTTT
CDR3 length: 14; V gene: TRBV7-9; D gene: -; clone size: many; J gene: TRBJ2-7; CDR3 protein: CASSLTDSLYEQYF; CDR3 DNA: TGTGCCAGCAGCTTGACTGACTCCTTGTACGAGCAGTACTTC
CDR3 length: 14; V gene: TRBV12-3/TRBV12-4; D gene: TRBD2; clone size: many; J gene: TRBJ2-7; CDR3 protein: CASSTGLARNEQYF; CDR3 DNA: TGTGCCAGCAGCACGGGACTAGCCCGGAACGAGCAGTACTTC
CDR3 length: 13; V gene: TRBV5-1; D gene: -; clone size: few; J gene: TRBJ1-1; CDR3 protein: CASSFEGVTEAFF; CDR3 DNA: TGCGCCAGCAGCTTTGAGGGTGTCACTGAAGCTTTCTTT
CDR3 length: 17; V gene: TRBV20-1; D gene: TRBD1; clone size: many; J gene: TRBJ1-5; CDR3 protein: CSAARTGGVLSNQPQHF; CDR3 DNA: TGCAGTGCTGCCCGGACAGGAGGGGTTTTAAGCAATCAGCCCCAGCATTTT
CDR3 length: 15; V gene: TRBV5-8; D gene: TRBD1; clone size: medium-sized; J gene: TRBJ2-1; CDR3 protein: CASSGGTGAYNEQFF; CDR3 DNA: TGTGCCAGCAGCGGCGGGACAGGGGCCTACAATGAGCAGTTCTTC
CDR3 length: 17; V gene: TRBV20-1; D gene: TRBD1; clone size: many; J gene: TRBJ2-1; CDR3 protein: CSARAAGGALVSFEQFF; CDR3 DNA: TGCAGTGCTAGAGCCGCAGGGGGCGCCTTAGTGAGTTTTGAGCAGTTCTTC
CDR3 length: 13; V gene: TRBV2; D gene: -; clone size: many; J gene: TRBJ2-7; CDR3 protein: CASSRDTTYEQYF; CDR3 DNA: TGTGCCAGCAGCCGGGACACCACCTACGAGCAGTACTTC
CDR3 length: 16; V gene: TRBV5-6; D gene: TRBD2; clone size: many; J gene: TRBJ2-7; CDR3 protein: CASSFLSGGGIYEQYF; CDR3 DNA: TGTGCCAGCAGCTTCCTGAGCGGGGGAGGTATCTACGAGCAGTACTTC
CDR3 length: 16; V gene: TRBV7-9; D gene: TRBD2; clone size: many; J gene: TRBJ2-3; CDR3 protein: CASSPKRGVLGDTQYF; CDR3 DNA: TGTGCCAGCAGCCCCAAACGGGGGGTCCTCGGAGATACGCAGTATTTT
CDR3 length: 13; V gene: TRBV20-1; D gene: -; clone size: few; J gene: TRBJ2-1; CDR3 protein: CSAKAIRYNEQFF; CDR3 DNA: TGCAGTGCTAAGGCGATTAGGTACAATGAGCAGTTCTTC
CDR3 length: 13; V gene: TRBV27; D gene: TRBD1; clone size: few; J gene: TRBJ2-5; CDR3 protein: CASSLRQGNAQYF; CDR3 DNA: TGTGCCAGCAGTTTACGACAGGGGAATGCCCAGTACTTC
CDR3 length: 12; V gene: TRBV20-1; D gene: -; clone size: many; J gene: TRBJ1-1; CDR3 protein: CSARGAGPEAFF; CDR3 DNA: TGCAGTGCTAGAGGAGCAGGCCCTGAAGCTTTCTTT
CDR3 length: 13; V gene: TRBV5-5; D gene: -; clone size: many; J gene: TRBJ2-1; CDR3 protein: CASSFDIYNEQFF; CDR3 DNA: TGTGCCAGCAGCTTTGACATATACAATGAGCAGTTCTTC
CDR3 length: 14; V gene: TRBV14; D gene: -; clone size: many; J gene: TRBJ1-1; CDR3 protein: CASSQAGRNTEAFF; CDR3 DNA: TGTGCCAGCAGCCAAGCTGGTAGGAACACTGAAGCTTTCTTT
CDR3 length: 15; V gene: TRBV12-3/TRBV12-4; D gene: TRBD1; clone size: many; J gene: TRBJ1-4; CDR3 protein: CASSLGQGTNEKLFF; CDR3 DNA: TGTGCCAGCAGTTTGGGACAGGGGACTAATGAAAAACTGTTTTTT
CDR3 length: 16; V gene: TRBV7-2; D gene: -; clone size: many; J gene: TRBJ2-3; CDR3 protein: CASSLGGPVGTDTQYF; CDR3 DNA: TGTGCCAGCAGCTTAGGGGGGCCGGTCGGCACAGATACGCAGTATTTT
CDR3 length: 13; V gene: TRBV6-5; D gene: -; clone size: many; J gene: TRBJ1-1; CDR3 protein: CASRTRVNTEAFF; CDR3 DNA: TGTGCCAGCAGGACCAGGGTTAACACTGAAGCTTTCTTT
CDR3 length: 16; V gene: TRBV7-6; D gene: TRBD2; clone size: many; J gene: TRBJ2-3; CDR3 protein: CASSLGTGGPVDTQYF; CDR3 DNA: TGTGCCAGCAGCTTAGGGACGGGAGGGCCGGTAGATACGCAGTATTTT
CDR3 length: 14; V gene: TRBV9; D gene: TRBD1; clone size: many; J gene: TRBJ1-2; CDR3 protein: CASSFGQGIYGYTF; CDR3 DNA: TGTGCCAGCAGCTTCGGACAGGGGATCTATGGCTACACCTTC
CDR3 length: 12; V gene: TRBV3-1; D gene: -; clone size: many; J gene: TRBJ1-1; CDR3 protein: CASSQVGTEAFF; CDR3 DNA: TGTGCCAGCAGCCAAGTTGGCACTGAAGCTTTCTTT